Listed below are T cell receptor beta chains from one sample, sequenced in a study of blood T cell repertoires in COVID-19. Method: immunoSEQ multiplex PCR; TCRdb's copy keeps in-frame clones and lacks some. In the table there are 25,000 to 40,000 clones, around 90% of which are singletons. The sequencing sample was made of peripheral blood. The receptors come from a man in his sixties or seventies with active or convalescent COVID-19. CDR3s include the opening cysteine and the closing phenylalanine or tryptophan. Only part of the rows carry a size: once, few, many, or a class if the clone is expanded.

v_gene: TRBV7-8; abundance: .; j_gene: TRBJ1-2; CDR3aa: CASSLAQTGDYGYTF
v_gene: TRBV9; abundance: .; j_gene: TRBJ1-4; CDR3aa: CASSVGGNSEKLFF
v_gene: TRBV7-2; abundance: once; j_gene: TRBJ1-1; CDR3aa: CASSLLGSTEAFF
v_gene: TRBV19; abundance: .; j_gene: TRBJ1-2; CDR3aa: CASSWQRNYGYTF
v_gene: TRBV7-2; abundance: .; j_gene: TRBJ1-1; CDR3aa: CASSAVGGGIVAFF
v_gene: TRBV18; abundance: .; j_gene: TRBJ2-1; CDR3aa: CASSPGLGGGEQFF
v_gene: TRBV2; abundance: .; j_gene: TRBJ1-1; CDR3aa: CASRETGLSEAFF
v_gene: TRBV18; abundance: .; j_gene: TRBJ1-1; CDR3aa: CASSPVLTDTEAFF
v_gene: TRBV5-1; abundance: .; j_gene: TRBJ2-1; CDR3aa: CASSPGGSSYNEQFF
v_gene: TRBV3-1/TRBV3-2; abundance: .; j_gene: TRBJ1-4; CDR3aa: CASSQGLGRGEKLFF
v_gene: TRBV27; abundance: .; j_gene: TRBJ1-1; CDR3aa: CASSLWGGAVTEAFF
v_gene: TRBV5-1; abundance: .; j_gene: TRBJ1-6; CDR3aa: CASSVGQVDSPLHF
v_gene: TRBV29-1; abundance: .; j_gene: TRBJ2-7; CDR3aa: CSVSWLGKEGEQYF
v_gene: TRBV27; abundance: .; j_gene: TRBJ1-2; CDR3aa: CASSPYRANYGYTF
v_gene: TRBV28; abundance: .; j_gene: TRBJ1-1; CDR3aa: CASILPSGQGGVRAFF